These T cell receptor beta chains were read from a single sample in a study of cytomegalovirus exposure and HLA in healthy donors. The table came from immunoSEQ multiplex PCR; TCRdb's copy has only in-frame clones and leaves some out. The sample carries 200,000 or so clones, over 75% recorded once. Sequencing was carried out using PBMCs. These receptors originate from a man aged 40-55 years in good health and CMV-seropositive. Both conserved end residues are part of each CDR3. A D gene is named only where the DNA matches it firmly. Not every row has a clone size; where given, it reads once, few, many or a size class.

d_call | j_call | v_call | clone_size | cdr3_aa | cdr3_nt
. | TRBJ1-4 | TRBV5-1 | once | CASSLGRGNEKLFF | TGCGCCAGCAGCTTGGGGCGGGGGAATGAAAAACTGTTTTTT
TRBD1 | TRBJ2-1 | TRBV7-2 | once | CASSLVGGQVYNEQFF | TGTGCCAGCAGCTTAGTAGGAGGACAGGTCTACAATGAGCAGTTCTTC
TRBD2 | TRBJ2-7 | TRBV4-3 | . | CASSQGLAGSYEQYF | TGCGCCAGCAGCCAAGGACTAGCGGGGTCCTACGAGCAGTACTTC
TRBD1 | TRBJ2-3 | TRBV11-3 | . | CASSEGQGEDTQYF | TGTGCCAGCAGCGAGGGACAGGGGGAGGATACGCAGTATTTT
TRBD1 | TRBJ1-2 | TRBV19 | . | CASSGIRTGGDYGYTF | TGTGCCAGTAGTGGGATAAGGACAGGGGGCGACTATGGCTACACCTTC
TRBD1 | TRBJ1-4 | TRBV30 | . | CAWSSGTGREKLFF | TGTGCCTGGAGTTCCGGGACAGGGAGGGAAAAACTGTTTTTT
TRBD2 | TRBJ2-3 | TRBV7-2 | . | CASSLGAGITSTDTQYF | TGTGCCAGCAGCTTAGGAGCGGGAATAACTAGCACAGATACGCAGTATTTT
. | TRBJ1-1 | TRBV11-2 | . | CASSLNRVKEAFF | TGTGCCAGCAGCTTAAACAGGGTAAAGGAAGCTTTCTTT
. | TRBJ2-6 | TRBV7-9 | . | CASSLRVSGANVLTF | TGTGCCAGCAGCCTCAGGGTATCTGGGGCCAACGTCCTGACTTTC
TRBD2 | TRBJ2-1 | TRBV19 | . | CASSDLAGPYNEQFF | TGTGCCAGTAGTGACCTAGCGGGGCCCTACAATGAGCAGTTCTTC
TRBD1 | TRBJ2-3 | TRBV6-4 | few | CASSRSGGSGTDTQYF | TGTGCCAGCAGCCGCTCAGGGGGCTCGGGCACAGATACGCAGTATTTT
TRBD2 | TRBJ2-5 | TRBV19 | . | CASGGLDLQRTQYF | TGTGCCAGTGGGGGACTAGACCTTCAGAGAACCCAGTACTTC
. | TRBJ2-3 | TRBV5-1 | . | CASSLSVRGGSTDTQYF | TGCGCCAGCAGCTTGTCTGTCAGGGGTGGTAGTACAGATACGCAGTATTTT
TRBD2 | TRBJ2-7 | TRBV9 | . | CASSVGSGGASYEQYF | TGTGCCAGCAGCGTAGGGAGCGGGGGGGCGTCCTACGAGCAGTACTTC
TRBD2 | TRBJ2-5 | TRBV27 | . | CASSLWRGAGVETQYF | TGTGCCAGCAGTTTATGGCGGGGGGCCGGGGTGGAGACCCAGTACTTC
TRBD1 | TRBJ2-2 | TRBV18 | . | CASSPPGQGAGELFF | TGTGCCAGCTCACCTCCGGGACAGGGGGCCGGGGAGCTGTTTTTT
. | TRBJ2-2 | TRBV6-1 | . | CASKPPGTGELFF | TGTGCCAGCAAACCTCCAGGGACCGGGGAGCTGTTTTTT
TRBD1 | TRBJ2-5 | TRBV5-1 | . | CASSFPTGPQETQYF | TGCGCCAGCAGCTTCCCGACAGGGCCCCAAGAGACCCAGTACTTC
TRBD2 | TRBJ2-7 | TRBV19 | . | CASSPILAGSYEQYF | TGTGCCAGTAGTCCGATACTAGCGGGGTCCTACGAGCAGTACTTC
TRBD1 | TRBJ1-6 | TRBV9 | . | CASSGRVGDRGLSPLHF | TGTGCCAGCAGCGGACGGGTGGGGGACAGGGGGCTTTCACCCCTCCACTTT
TRBD2 | TRBJ2-2 | TRBV2 | few | CASSEVRVAGGNTGELFF | TGTGCCAGCAGTGAAGTCCGAGTAGCGGGGGGTAACACCGGGGAGCTGTTTTTT
TRBD1 | TRBJ2-3 | TRBV2 | . | CASMGTVQYF | TGTGCCAGCATGGGGACAGTACAGTATTTT
. | TRBJ1-2 | TRBV5-1 | . | CASSLEGEINYGYTF | TGCGCCAGCAGCTTGGAGGGAGAGATTAACTATGGCTACACCTTC
. | TRBJ1-3 | TRBV9 | . | CASSGNGVRGTIYF | TGTGCCAGCAGCGGCAACGGGGTGAGAGGCACCATATATTTT
. | TRBJ2-2 | TRBV28 | . | CASSSWGVGELFF | TGTGCCAGCAGTAGTTGGGGGGTCGGGGAGCTGTTTTTT
. | TRBJ1-2 | TRBV19 | . | CASSMQQGDGYTF | TGTGCCAGTAGTATGCAACAGGGTGATGGCTACACCTTC
TRBD1 | TRBJ1-3 | TRBV19 | few | CASSTPQGSTVYF | TGTGCCAGTAGTACCCCACAGGGGTCGACGGTATATTTT
. | TRBJ1-2 | TRBV6-1 | . | CASSSNSKPYGYTF | TGTGCCAGCAGTTCAAATAGTAAACCATATGGCTACACCTTC